A single sample gave rise to the 29 T cell receptor beta chains below, sequenced in a study of blood T cell repertoires in COVID-19. TCRdb's copy holds only in-frame clones and misses some; the assay was immunoSEQ multiplex PCR. The sample includes roughly 390,000 clones, around 84% of them seen just once. Sequencing was done on a sample of peripheral blood. Receptors were obtained from a woman aged 18-30 years with acute or convalescent COVID-19.

V and J are TRBV20-1 and TRBJ2-3; TRBD2 is a possible D gene (5 bases). This CDR3 is built from 11 residues. Trimming cost V 8 bases and J 6 bases, with 12 bases left between them. Germline lookup yields CDR1 DFQATT and CDR2 SNEGSKA (reference sequence). CDR3 protein: CSHTKRDTQYF. For the CDR3, the DNA is TGCAGTCACACTAAGCGGGATACGCAGTATTTT.

The CDR3 bases are TGTGCCAGCGGGAGTGGGCAGTATAGCAATCAGCCCCAGCATTTT. This sequence encodes CASGSGQYSNQPQHF. The chain carries TRBV6-5 and TRBJ1-5; the D is unclear. Per the germline V gene, CDR1 is MNHEY and CDR2 is SVGAGI. V shed 8 bases and J shed 0 bases, with 14 bases lying between them. The CDR3 length is 15 residues.

The chain joins TRBV5-8 to TRBJ2-7, with D possibly matching TRBD1 (6 bases). This CDR3 region has 13 residues. V was trimmed by 3 bases and J by 9 bases, leaving 16 bases between them. Germline CDR1 SGHTS, CDR2 YDEGEE. Here the CDR3 reads CASSSGTFFGQYF. CDR3 bases: TGTGCCAGCAGCTCTGGGACATTTTTCGGGCAGTACTTC.

Here the CDR3 reads CAWSGHKRRTTGWRDEQYF. The CDR3 DNA is TGTGCCTGGAGTGGACATAAAAGACGGACGACAGGGTGGCGCGACGAGCAGTACTTC. The chain couples TRBV30 to TRBJ2-7; 7 nucleotides agree with TRBD1. CDR3 length: 19 residues. V was clipped by 1 base and J by 5 bases; unmatched bases: 23. Germline V CDR1 and CDR2: GTSNPN, SVGIG (reference sequence). The full variable domain, in which reference TRBV30 and TRBJ2-7 provide the parts outside the CDR3, is SQTIHQWPATLVQPVGSPLSLECTVEGTSNPNLYWYRQAAGRGLQLLFYSVGIGQISSEVPQNLSASRPQDRQFILSSKKLLLSDSGFYLCAWSGHKRRTTGWRDEQYFGPGTRLTVT.

The chain uses TRBV2 and TRBJ1-1; D unresolved. CDR1 SNHLY and CDR2 FYNNEI come from the germline V gene. V was shortened by 6 bases and J by 1 base, with 18 bases between the two germline ends. This CDR3 has 16 residues. The CDR3 sequence is CASSERVPSWNTEAFF. CDR3 DNA: TGTGCCAGCAGCGAGAGGGTACCGTCGTGGAACACTGAAGCTTTCTTT.

This chain links TRBV5-4 with TRBJ1-2, with 8 bases aligning to TRBD1. The CDR3 contains 18 residues. V lost 4 bases and J lost 2; bases outside the gene matches: 16. Germline V CDR1 and CDR2: SGHNT, YYREEE (reference sequence). The CDR3 coding sequence is TGTGCCAGCAGCCTACTTCCACCCCGACAGGGGAGGAACTATGGCTACACCTTC. Translated: CASSLLPPRQGRNYGYTF.

A single count supports this clone. The V call is TRBV7-2, the J call TRBJ2-1; possibly TRBD1 for D (5 bases). V dropped 2 bases and J dropped 7 bases, with 15 bases sitting between them. The CDR3 spans 15 residues. The V gene's germline CDR1 is SGHTA and CDR2 FQGNSA. The chain's CDR3 is CASSLQASQGNEQFF. The DNA for the CDR3 is TGTGCCAGCAGCTTACAAGCGAGTCAGGGAAATGAGCAGTTCTTC.

The V gene is TRBV5-1, the J gene TRBJ2-3; 10 nucleotides line up with TRBD2. This CDR3 has 16 residues. Germline V gene sequence: CDR1 SGHRS, CDR2 YFSETQ. J was trimmed by 2 bases and V by 7 bases; bases with no gene match: 10. CDR3 nucleotide sequence: TGCGCCAGCCAACCGGATCTAGCGGGAGACACAGATACGCAGTATTTT. This gives the protein CASQPDLAGDTDTQYF. Filled out from reference TRBV5-1 and TRBJ2-3, the complete variable domain reads KAGVTQTPRYLIKTRGQQVTLSCSPISGHRSVSWYQQTPGQGLQFLFEYFSETQRNKGNFPGRFSGRQFSNSRSEMNVSTLELGDSALYLCASQPDLAGDTDTQYFGPGTRLTVL.

CDR3 region: CASRRQGDTDTQYF. In nucleotides, the CDR3 is TGTGCCAGCAGGAGACAGGGCGACACAGATACGCAGTATTTT. J is TRBJ2-3 and V is TRBV27; 7 bases fit TRBD1. V dropped 6 bases and J dropped 2; count of bases not matched to a gene: 5. The CDR3 loop spans 14 amino acids. The V gene's germline CDR1 is MNHEY and CDR2 SMNVEV (reference sequence).

The CDR3 nucleotides are TGTGCCAGCAGCTTATCCCGGGATCCTAATGAAAAACTGTTTTTT. As protein: CASSLSRDPNEKLFF. V usage is TRBV7-8 and J usage is TRBJ1-4; the D is unclear. CDR3 length equals 15 residues. CDR1 is SGHVS and CDR2 is FQNEAQ in the germline V gene. V was trimmed by 2 bases and J by 3 bases, leaving 10 bases between them.

J is TRBJ2-1 and V is TRBV6-6, with TRBD1 matching 7 bases. CDR3 length: 15 amino acids. The V segment lost 7 bases and the J segment 1 base; nucleotides outside the gene matches: 7. CDR1 is MNHNY, CDR2 SVGAGI, per germline (reference sequence). The CDR3 sequence is CASTVTGESYNEQFF. The CDR3 DNA follows: TGTGCCAGCACCGTCACAGGGGAATCCTACAATGAGCAGTTCTTC.

The chain links TRBV30 to TRBJ1-2; perhaps TRBD1 as D (6 bases). This CDR3 has 13 amino acids. CDR1 GTSNPN and CDR2 SVGIG come from the germline V gene (reference sequence). The ends were cut back, 4 bases at V and 4 bases at J, with 13 bases in the middle. In nucleotides, the CDR3 is TGTGCCTGGAACCTAGACAGGCCCTATGGCTACACCTTC. Translated: CAWNLDRPYGYTF.

The V and J genes are TRBV28 and TRBJ1-2; 7 nucleotides line up with TRBD1. In germline, CDR1 is MDHEN, CDR2 SYDVKM. V gave up 1 base and J gave up 5 bases; unmatched junction bases: 4. CDR3 length: 14 amino acids. The CDR3 DNA reads TGTGCCAGCAGTTTATTTCGGACAGGATATGGCTACACCTTC. Translating it yields CASSLFRTGYGYTF.

The chain links TRBV28 to TRBJ2-7; 9 bases align to TRBD2. This CDR3 has 15 amino acids. CDR1 MDHEN and CDR2 SYDVKM come from the germline V gene. The V and J ends lost 5 bases and 5 bases, in that order; junction bases with no gene match: 10. The CDR3 region is CASSNGGTSLDEQYF. The CDR3 DNA follows: TGTGCCAGCAGTAATGGTGGGACTAGCCTCGACGAGCAGTACTTC.

The V gene is TRBV6-2 or TRBV6-3, the J gene TRBJ1-5, with D perhaps matching TRBD1 (6 bases). V lost 4 bases and J 6 bases, leaving 10 bases between the germline ends. Germline V lookup: CDR1 MNHEY, CDR2 SVGEGT. The CDR3 runs to 13 residues. CDR3 sequence reads: CASSSRGGQPQHF. The CDR3 coding sequence is TGTGCCAGCAGTTCCAGGGGCGGTCAGCCCCAGCATTTT.

In its sample, this clone was seen once. Here the CDR3 DNA reads TGCGCCAGCAGCTCCCAGGGGCTGAACACTGAAGCTTTCTTT. This codes for CASSSQGLNTEAFF. V is TRBV5-1 and J is TRBJ1-1; D is possibly TRBD1 (6 bases). V was trimmed by 3 bases and J by 0 bases, leaving 9 bases between them. The CDR3 runs to 14 residues. The germline CDR1 and CDR2 sequences are SGHRS and YFSETQ.

This chain links TRBV5-4 with TRBJ2-2; no clear D. The V gene lost 2 bases and the J gene lost 6 bases, with 8 bases spanning the gap. The CDR3 spans 13 residues. Per germline, CDR1 SGHNT and CDR2 YYREEE (reference sequence). The CDR3 sequence: CASSFDSAGELFF. CDR3 DNA sequence: TGTGCCAGCAGCTTTGACTCCGCCGGGGAGCTGTTTTTT.

This clone has at least ten counts. This chain links TRBV7-3 with TRBJ2-1, with 8 bases aligning to TRBD2. J gave up 6 bases and V 11 bases, and 9 bases lay outside the gene matches. Germline V gives CDR1 SGHTA, CDR2 FQGTGA. The CDR3 covers 13 residues. The CDR3 is CARSTSGTNEQFF. The CDR3 nucleotides are TGTGCCCGATCTACTAGCGGAACCAATGAGCAGTTCTTC.

The CDR3 region has the DNA TGTGCCAGCAGTGAGCTAGCGGGAGAGGGGGAGACCCAGTACTTC. Protein: CASSELAGEGETQYF. V and J are TRBV6-4 and TRBJ2-5; 10 nucleotides align to TRBD2. The CDR3 sequence is 15 residues long. Unmatched junction bases numbered 6, after V lost 3 bases and J lost 5 bases. Germline lookup yields CDR1 MRHNA and CDR2 SNTAGT.

The chain couples TRBV6-6 to TRBJ1-6; TRBD1 matches at 8 bases. Trimming cost V 5 bases and J 10 bases; bases outside gene matches: 13. The V gene's germline CDR1 is MNHNY and CDR2 SVGAGI (reference sequence). The CDR3 extends over 16 amino acids. CDR3 nucleotides: TGTGCCAGCAGTCAATCGGACAGGGAGGCGAACTCACCCCTCCACTTT. It specifies CASSQSDREANSPLHF.

The J gene is TRBJ2-7, the V gene TRBV28, with TRBD1 as a possible D gene (6 bases). There are 14 residues in the CDR3. With 5 bases removed from V and 4 bases from J, the gap between germline ends came to 15 bases. Germline-derived CDR1 and CDR2 are MDHEN and SYDVKM. CDR3 coding DNA: TGTGCCAGCAGTCTCAGACAGGTCGGTTACGAGCAGTACTTC. This sequence encodes CASSLRQVGYEQYF.

This chain links TRBV23-1 with TRBJ2-2; D is uncertain. TRBV23-1 is marked as an open reading frame, function uncertain. The CDR3 length is 16 residues. Trimming took off 4 bases at V and 3 bases at J, with 15 bases between the two ends. The CDR3 nucleotides are TGCGCCAGCAGTCTCCGCCCCGAGAGCGACACCGGGGAGCTGTTTTTT. Protein product: CASSLRPESDTGELFF.

With regard to this clone: This specimen includes other DNA sequences encoding the same CDR3. This sequence joins TRBV28 and TRBJ1-4, with 9 bases aligning to TRBD1. The CDR3 covers 13 residues. From germline, CDR1 is MDHEN and CDR2 SYDVKM. Trimming removed 4 bases from V and 8 bases from J; junction bases left unmatched: 2. The CDR3 is CASSSGQGEKLFF. DNA of the CDR3: TGTGCCAGCAGTTCCGGACAGGGGGAAAAACTGTTTTTT.

This sequence joins TRBV28 and TRBJ2-7, with D possibly TRBD2 on 5 matching bases. The germline V gene encodes CDR1 MDHEN and CDR2 SYDVKM. The CDR3 spans 13 residues. The V end lost 6 bases, the J end lost 5 bases, and 14 bases lay between the germline ends. The CDR3 bases are TGTGCCAGCAGGGCCGGACCGGAGGACGAGCAGTACTTC. Protein product: CASRAGPEDEQYF.

The gene calls are TRBV28 and TRBJ2-7; 11 bases are a match to TRBD2. The trim removed 5 bases at V and 2 bases at J, leaving 5 bases unmatched. Germline V gives CDR1 MDHEN, CDR2 SYDVKM. The CDR3 loop spans 15 amino acids. CDR3 nucleotides: TGTGCCAGCAGTCGGGGACTAGCGGATACCTACGAGCAGTACTTC. Its protein is CASSRGLADTYEQYF.

This chain joins TRBV5-1 and TRBJ2-2; D may be TRBD1 (6 bases). Germline values: CDR1 SGHRS, CDR2 YFSETQ. The CDR3 runs 16 residues. Trimming took 3 bases from V and 3 from J, leaving 15 bases between them. In DNA, the CDR3 is TGCGCCAGCAGCTGGACAGTGCCCAAGGACACCGGGGAGCTGTTTTTT. Its translation: CASSWTVPKDTGELFF. Together with reference TRBV5-1 and TRBJ2-2, the CDR3 gives the full variable domain: KAGVTQTPRYLIKTRGQQVTLSCSPISGHRSVSWYQQTPGQGLQFLFEYFSETQRNKGNFPGRFSGRQFSNSRSEMNVSTLELGDSALYLCASSWTVPKDTGELFFGEGSRLTVL.

The gene calls are TRBV4-1 and TRBJ2-1; D may be TRBD1 (6 bases). CDR1 and CDR2 (germline): MGHRA, YSYEKL. The V end was cut by 4 bases, the J end by 6 bases, with 16 bases between. The CDR3 has 15 amino acids. CDR3: CASSRNRASGNEQFF. As DNA, the CDR3 is TGCGCCAGCAGCCGGAACAGGGCTTCGGGCAATGAGCAGTTCTTC.

The rearrangement links TRBV28 to TRBJ2-1, with D unresolved. This CDR3 spans 14 amino acids. The germline V and J ends were trimmed by 10 bases and 4 bases, with 17 bases remaining between them. Germline lookup yields CDR1 MDHEN and CDR2 SYDVKM. The CDR3 loop is CAISSFSRYNEQFF. The DNA for the CDR3 is TGTGCCATCAGCAGTTTCTCCCGATACAATGAGCAGTTCTTC.

The chain links TRBV7-9 to TRBJ1-2; 9 nucleotides match TRBD1. V lost 1 base and J lost 4; bases outside the gene matches: 4. The germline CDR1 and CDR2 sequences are SEHNR and FQNEAQ (reference sequence). This CDR3 region has 15 residues. CDR3 sequence reads: CASSLGPGQGYGYTF. In DNA form, the CDR3 reads TGTGCCAGCAGCTTAGGGCCGGGACAGGGCTATGGCTACACCTTC. Using reference TRBV7-9 and TRBJ1-2 for the parts outside the CDR3, the full variable domain is DTGVSQNPRHKITKRGQNVTFRCDPISEHNRLYWYRQTLGQGPEFLTYFQNEAQLEKSRLLSDRFSAERPKGSFSTLEIQRTEQGDSAMYLCASSLGPGQGYGYTFGSGTRLTVV.